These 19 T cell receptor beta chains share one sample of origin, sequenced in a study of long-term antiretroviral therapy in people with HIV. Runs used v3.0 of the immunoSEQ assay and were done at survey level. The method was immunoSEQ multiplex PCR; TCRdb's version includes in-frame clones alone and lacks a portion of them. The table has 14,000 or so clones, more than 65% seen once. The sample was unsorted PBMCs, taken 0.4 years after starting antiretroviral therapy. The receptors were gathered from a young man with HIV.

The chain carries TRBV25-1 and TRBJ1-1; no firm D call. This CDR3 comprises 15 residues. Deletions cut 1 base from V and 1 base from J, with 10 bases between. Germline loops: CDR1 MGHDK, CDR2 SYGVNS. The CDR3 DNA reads TGTGCCAGCAGTGAATCTCGGGATGCGAACACTGAAGCTTTCTTT. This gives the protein CASSESRDANTEAFF.

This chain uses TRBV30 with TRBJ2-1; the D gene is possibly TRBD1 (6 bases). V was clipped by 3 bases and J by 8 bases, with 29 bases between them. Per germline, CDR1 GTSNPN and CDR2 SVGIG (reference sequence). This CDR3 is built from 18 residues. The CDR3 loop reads CAWSLDSGGLFRAYEQFF. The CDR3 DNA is TGTGCCTGGAGCTTGGACAGCGGTGGACTGTTTCGGGCGTATGAGCAGTTCTTC.

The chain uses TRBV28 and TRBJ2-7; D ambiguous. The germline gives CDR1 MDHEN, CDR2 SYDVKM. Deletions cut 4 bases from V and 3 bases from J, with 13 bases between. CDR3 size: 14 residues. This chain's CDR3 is CASSSPDGRYEQYF. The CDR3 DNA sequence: TGTGCCAGCAGTTCACCCGACGGACGCTACGAGCAGTACTTC.

CDR3 coding DNA: TGCGCCAGCAGCCAAGTTAATTCGGTAAACTATGGCTACACCTTC. Its translation is CASSQVNSVNYGYTF. The chain recombines TRBV4-3 with TRBJ1-2, with D unresolved. The CDR3 is 15 amino acids. CDR1 is LGHNA and CDR2 is YSLEER in the germline V gene. The V and J ends lost 1 base and 2 bases respectively, with 11 bases between them.

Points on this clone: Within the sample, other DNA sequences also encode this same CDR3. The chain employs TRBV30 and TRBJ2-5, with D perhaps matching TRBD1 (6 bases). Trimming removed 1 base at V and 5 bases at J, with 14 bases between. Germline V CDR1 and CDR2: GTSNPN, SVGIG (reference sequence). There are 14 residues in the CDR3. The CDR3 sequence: CAWSGGHFQETQYF. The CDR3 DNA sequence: TGTGCCTGGAGTGGGGGACACTTCCAGGAGACCCAGTACTTC.

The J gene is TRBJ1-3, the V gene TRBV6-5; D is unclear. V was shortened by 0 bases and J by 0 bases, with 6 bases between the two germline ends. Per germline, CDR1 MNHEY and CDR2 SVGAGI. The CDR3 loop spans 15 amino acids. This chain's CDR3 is CASSYSRSSGNTIYF. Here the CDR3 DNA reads TGTGCCAGCAGTTACTCGAGAAGCTCTGGAAACACCATATATTTT.

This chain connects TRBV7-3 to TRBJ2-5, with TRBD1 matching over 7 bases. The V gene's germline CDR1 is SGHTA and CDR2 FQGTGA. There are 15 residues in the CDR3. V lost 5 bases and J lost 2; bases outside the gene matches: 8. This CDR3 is CASSITGDPQETQYF. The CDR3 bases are TGTGCCAGCAGCATTACAGGGGACCCACAAGAGACCCAGTACTTC.

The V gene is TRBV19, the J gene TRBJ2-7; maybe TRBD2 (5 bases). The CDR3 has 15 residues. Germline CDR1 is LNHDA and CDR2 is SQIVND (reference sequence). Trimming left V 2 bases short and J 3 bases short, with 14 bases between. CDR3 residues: CASSITSQTVYEQYF. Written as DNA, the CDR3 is TGTGCCAGTAGTATAACTAGTCAAACGGTCTACGAGCAGTACTTC.

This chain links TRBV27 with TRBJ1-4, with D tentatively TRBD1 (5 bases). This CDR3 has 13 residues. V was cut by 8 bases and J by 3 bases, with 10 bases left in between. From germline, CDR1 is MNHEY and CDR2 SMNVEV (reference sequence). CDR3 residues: CASGRDPNEKLFF. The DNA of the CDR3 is TGTGCCAGCGGGAGGGACCCTAATGAAAAACTGTTTTTT.

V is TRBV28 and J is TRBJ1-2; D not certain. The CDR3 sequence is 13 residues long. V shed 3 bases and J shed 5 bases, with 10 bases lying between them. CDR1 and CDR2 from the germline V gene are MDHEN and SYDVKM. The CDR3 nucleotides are TGTGCCAGCAGTTTGTATCTGGAATATGGCTACACCTTC. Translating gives CASSLYLEYGYTF.

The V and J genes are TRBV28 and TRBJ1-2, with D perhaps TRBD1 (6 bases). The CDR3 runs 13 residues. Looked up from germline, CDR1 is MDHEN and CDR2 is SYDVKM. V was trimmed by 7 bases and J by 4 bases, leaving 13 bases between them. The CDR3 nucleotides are TGTGCCAGCACTTCCCGGGGGGCCTATGGCTACACCTTC. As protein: CASTSRGAYGYTF.

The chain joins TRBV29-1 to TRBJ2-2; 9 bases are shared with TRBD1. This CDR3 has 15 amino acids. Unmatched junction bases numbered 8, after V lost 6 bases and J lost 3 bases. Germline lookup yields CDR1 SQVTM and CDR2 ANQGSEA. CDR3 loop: CSVASRTGDTGELFF. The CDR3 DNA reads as TGCAGCGTCGCGTCCCGGACAGGGGACACCGGGGAGCTGTTTTTT.

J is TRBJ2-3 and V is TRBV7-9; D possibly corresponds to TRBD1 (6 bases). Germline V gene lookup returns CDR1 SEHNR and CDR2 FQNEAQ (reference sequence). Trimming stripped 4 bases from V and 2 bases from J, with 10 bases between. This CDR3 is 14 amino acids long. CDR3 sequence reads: CASSSDSITDTQYF. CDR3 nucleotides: TGTGCCAGCAGCTCGGACAGCATCACAGATACGCAGTATTTT.

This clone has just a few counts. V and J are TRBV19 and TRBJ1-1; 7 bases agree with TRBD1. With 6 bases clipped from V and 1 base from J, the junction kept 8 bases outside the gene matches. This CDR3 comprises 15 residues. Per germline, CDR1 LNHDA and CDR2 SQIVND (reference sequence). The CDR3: CASRREGDRNTEAFF. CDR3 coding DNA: TGTGCCAGTAGGAGGGAGGGGGACAGGAACACTGAAGCTTTCTTT.

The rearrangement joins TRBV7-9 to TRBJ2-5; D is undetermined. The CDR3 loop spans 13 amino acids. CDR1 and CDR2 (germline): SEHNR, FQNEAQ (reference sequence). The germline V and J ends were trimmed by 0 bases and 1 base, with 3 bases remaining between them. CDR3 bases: TGTGCCAGCAGCTTAGCCCGCCAAGAGACCCAGTACTTC. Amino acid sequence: CASSLARQETQYF. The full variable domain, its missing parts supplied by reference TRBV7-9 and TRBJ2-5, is DTGVSQNPRHKITKRGQNVTFRCDPISEHNRLYWYRQTLGQGPEFLTYFQNEAQLEKSRLLSDRFSAERPKGSFSTLEIQRTEQGDSAMYLCASSLARQETQYFGPGTRLLVL.

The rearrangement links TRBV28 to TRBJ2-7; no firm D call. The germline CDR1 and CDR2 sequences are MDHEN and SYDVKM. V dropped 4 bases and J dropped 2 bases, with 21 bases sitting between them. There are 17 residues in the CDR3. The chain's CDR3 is CASSSPSPLSTTYEQYF. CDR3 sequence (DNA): TGTGCCAGCAGTTCCCCCTCCCCCCTCTCCACTACCTACGAGCAGTACTTC.

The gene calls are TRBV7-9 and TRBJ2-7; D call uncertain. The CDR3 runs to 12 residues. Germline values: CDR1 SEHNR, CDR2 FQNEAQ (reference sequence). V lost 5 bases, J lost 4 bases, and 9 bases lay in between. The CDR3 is CASSPLQYEQYF. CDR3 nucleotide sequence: TGTGCCAGCAGCCCCCTTCAGTACGAGCAGTACTTC.

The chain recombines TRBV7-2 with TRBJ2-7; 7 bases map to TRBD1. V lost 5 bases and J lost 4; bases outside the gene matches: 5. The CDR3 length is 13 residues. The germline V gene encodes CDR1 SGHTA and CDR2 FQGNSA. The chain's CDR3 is CASSLGQPYEQYF. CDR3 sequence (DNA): TGTGCCAGCAGCCTGGGACAGCCTTACGAGCAGTACTTC.

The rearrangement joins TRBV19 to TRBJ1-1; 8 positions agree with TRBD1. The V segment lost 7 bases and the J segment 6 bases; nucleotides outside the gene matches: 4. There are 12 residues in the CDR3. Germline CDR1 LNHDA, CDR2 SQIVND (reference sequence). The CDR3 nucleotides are TGTGCCAGTACTGGACAGGGAGCTGAAGCTTTCTTT. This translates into CASTGQGAEAFF.